This TCR beta chain was documented in a study of blood T cell repertoires in COVID-19. Study background: Sources were T cells, B-cell-depleted T cells, or PBMCs; the material itself was cDNA or gDNA.

Original analysis: Amplified reference gene primers provided the basis for estimating nucleated cell counts. TCRdb keeps only in-frame clones here, not all; method: immunoSEQ multiplex PCR. For V, J and clone size, that table is used; D and trimming come from the DNA. The sample carries about 75,000 clones, about 87% recorded once. Germline V lookup: CDR1 MNHEY, CDR2 SVGAGI. Trimming left V 6 bases short and J 2 bases short, with 8 bases between. The CDR3 spans 13 residues. Sequencing was done on a sample of peripheral blood. This receptor was identified in a woman aged 45-59 years with acute or convalescent COVID-19. The V call is TRBV6-5, the J call TRBJ1-3, with a possible D match to TRBD1 (6 bases). CDR3 in amino acids: CASRDRAGNTIYF. CDR3 DNA sequence: TGTGCCAGCAGGGACAGAGCTGGAAACACCATATATTTT.